Given below is one T cell receptor beta chain in context. The data belong to a study of blood T cell repertoires in COVID-19. On the study more broadly: The United States, Italy and Spain supplied acute and convalescent COVID-19 samples.

In the original processing: Estimation of nucleated cell counts was performed using reference gene primer amplification. The assay was immunoSEQ multiplex PCR, and TCRdb's table has in-frame clones only and misses some. Clonal size and the V and J genes are those of that table, whereas D and trimming came from the DNA. The table includes roughly 150,000 clones, 65% to 85% detected once. V was clipped by 3 bases and J by 6 bases; unmatched bases: 16. CDR1 and CDR2 (germline): MNHNS, SASEGT. The CDR3 totals 17 residues. The receptor was derived from a woman in her 70s who had recovered from COVID-19. The chain has TRBV6-1 and TRBJ1-2; 7 bases line up with TRBD1. The sequencing input was peripheral blood. The CDR3 region has the DNA TGTGCCAGCAGTGAGGGCACGACAGGGAATTCACCCAATGGCTACACCTTC. Its protein product is CASSEGTTGNSPNGYTF.